This T cell receptor beta chain was profiled in a study of blood T cell repertoires in COVID-19. As for the study in general: There were acute and convalescent COVID-19 samples, and they came from the United States, Italy and Spain. T cells, B-cell-depleted T cells, or PBMCs supplied cDNA or gDNA.

Seattle cases were enrolled at active infection and followed longitudinally. The CDR3 covers 14 residues. Trimming left V 0 bases short and J 4 bases short, with 9 bases between. Germline V gene sequence: CDR1 MGHRA, CDR2 YSYEKL. Per the authors' pipeline: Amplification from reference gene primers served as the basis for estimated nucleated cell counts. TCRdb's copy holds only in-frame clones and misses some; the assay was immunoSEQ multiplex PCR. Clonal size and the V and J genes are those of that table, whereas D and trimming came from the DNA. The sample records some 300,000 clones, 70% to 90% being singletons.

This rearrangement joins TRBV4-1 to TRBJ1-1, with D possibly TRBD1 on 6 matching bases. The sequence derives from a woman aged 45-59 years with COVID-19, enrolled during active disease. The sample comprised peripheral blood. The CDR3: CASSQEGGATEAFF. In DNA, the CDR3 is TGCGCCAGCAGCCAAGAGGGGGGGGCCACTGAAGCTTTCTTT.